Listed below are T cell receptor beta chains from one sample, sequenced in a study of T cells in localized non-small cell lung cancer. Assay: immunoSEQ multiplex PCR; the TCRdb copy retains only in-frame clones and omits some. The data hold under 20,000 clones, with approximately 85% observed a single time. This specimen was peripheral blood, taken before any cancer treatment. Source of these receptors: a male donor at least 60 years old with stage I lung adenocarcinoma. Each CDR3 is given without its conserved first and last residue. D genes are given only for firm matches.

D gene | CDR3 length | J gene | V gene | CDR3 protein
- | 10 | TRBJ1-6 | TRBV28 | ASRHLESPLH
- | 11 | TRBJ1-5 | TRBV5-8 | ASSFNGNQPQH
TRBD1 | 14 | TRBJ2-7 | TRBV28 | ASSLGQGQGRSEQY
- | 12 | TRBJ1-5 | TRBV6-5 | ASSSGRGNQPQH
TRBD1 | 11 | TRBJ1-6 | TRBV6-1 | ASSDSGGPPLH
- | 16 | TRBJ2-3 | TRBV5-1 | ASSLTLGGGAGEDTQY
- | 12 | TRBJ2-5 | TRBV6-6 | ASSGENKQETQY
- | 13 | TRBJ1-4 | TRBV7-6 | ASSPQGHGSEKLF
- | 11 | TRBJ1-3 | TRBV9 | ASSPPAGNTIY
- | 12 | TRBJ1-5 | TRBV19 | ASSLDYSNQPQH
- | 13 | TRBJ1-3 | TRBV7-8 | ASSLAGRERDTIY
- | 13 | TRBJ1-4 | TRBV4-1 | ASSQAGAGAEKLF
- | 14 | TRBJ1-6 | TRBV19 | ASSIVMGVGNSPLH
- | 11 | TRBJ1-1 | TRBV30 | AWGQLANTEAF
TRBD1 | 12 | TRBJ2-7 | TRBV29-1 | SGRGTGVTNEQY
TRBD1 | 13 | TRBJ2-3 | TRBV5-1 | ASSPGQGGTDTQY
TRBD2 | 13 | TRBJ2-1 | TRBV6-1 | ASSEWREALNEQF
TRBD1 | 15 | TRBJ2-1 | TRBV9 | ASSSAARGQVYNEQF
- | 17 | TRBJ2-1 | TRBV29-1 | SVESGISFLLSSYNEQF
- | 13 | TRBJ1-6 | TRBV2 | ASSERQGGNSPLH
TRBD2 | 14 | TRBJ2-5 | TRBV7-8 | ASSSLPGLAEETQY
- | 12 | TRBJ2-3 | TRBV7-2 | ASSPPLQTDTQY
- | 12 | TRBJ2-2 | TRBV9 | ASSVTQYTGELF
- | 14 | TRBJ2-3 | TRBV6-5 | ASSYSPSSSTDTQY
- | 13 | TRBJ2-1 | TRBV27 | ASSRTVRGYNEQF